These T cell receptor beta chains were read from a single sample in a study of blood T cell repertoires in COVID-19. Using immunoSEQ multiplex PCR, the repertoire was profiled, and TCRdb retains in-frame clones only, with some absent. This table holds 270,000 or so clones, roughly 86% found once. Sequenced: peripheral blood. The receptors shown here come from a man in his forties or fifties with active or convalescent COVID-19. CDR3s include the opening cysteine and the closing phenylalanine or tryptophan. Clone size, where shown, is once, few, many, or a class for clones that have expanded.

clone_size v_call cdr3_aa
few TRBV19 CASESEAGYTF
. TRBV6-4 CASSWTSGTEQFF
. TRBV19 CASSEGGGIYEQYF
. TRBV12-3/TRBV12-4 CASSLARGETQYF
few TRBV27 CASSLGQGSRPQHF
. TRBV30 CAWSDLAGGDTGELFF
. TRBV24-1 CATRCFPRSGTGNIPGSPLHF
few TRBV7-9 CASSSLAGGQEQFF
. TRBV2 CASSAGFSGNTIYF
. TRBV7-7 CASSQGRAAEQYF
. TRBV5-1 CASSLNGRDGDTQYF
. TRBV7-6 CASSQPGQRYEQYF
. TRBV5-1 CASSLLTGAINYGYTF
few TRBV6-5 CASSYGTGGYGYTF
. TRBV10-1 CASSGQGGNTIYF
. TRBV11-3 CASSLVRLGSSGELFF
. TRBV15 CATSRENRVVNIQYF
. TRBV28 CASSLIGTEEEKLFF
. TRBV6-1 CASSEEYRVGNTIYF
. TRBV24-1 CATSLAGGGRSGELFF
few TRBV7-9 CASSRRPVGAQLTYEQYF
. TRBV7-9 CASSLTGDADTQYF